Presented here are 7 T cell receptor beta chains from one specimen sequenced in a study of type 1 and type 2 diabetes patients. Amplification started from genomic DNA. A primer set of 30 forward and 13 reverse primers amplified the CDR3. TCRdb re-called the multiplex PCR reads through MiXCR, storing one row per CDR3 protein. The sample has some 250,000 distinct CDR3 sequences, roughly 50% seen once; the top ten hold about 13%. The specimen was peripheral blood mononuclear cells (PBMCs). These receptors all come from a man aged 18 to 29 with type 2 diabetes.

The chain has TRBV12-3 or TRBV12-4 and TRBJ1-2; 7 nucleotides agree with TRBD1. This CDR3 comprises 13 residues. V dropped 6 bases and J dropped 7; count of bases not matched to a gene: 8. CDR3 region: CASRNDRDGGYTF. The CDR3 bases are TGTGCCAGCAGAAATGACAGGGACGGTGGCTACACCTTC.

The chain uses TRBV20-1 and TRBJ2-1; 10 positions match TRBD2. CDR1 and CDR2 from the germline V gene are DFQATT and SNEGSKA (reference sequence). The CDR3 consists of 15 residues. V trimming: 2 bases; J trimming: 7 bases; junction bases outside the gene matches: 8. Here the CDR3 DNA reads TGCAGTGCTAGACAGCTAGCGGGGGCTGGGAATGAGCAGTTCTTC. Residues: CSARQLAGAGNEQFF.

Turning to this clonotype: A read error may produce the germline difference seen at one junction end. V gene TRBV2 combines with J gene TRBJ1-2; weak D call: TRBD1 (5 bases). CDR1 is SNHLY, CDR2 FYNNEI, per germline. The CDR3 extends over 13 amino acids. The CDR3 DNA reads TGTGCCAGCAATCGGGCGGACAACTATGACTACACCTTC. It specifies CASNRADNYDYTF.

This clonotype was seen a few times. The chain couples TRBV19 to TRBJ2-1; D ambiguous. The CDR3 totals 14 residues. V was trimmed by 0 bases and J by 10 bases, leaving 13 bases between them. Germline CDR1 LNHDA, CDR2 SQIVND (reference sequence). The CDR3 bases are TGTGCCAGTAGTATAGATCCCGCAGCCAGGGAGCAGTTCTTC. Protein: CASSIDPAAREQFF.

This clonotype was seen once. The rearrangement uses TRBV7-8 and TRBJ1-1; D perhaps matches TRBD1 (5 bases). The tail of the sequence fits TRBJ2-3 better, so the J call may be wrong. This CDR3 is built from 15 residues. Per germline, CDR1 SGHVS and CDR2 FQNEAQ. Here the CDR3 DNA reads TGTGCCAGCAGCTTATCCAAAGACAGTGCACATACGCAGTATTTT. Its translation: CASSLSKDSAHTQYF.

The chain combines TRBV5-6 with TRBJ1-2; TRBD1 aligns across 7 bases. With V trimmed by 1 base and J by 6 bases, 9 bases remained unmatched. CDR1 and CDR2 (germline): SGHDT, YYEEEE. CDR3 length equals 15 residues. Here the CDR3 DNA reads TGTGCCAGCAGCTTGACGCCGACAGGGTCTAATGGCTACACCTTC. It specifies CASSLTPTGSNGYTF.

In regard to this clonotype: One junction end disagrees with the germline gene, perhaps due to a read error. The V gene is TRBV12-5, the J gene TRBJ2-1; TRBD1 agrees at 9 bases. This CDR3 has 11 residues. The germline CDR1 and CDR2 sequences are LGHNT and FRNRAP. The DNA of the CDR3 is TGTGCCAGCAGCCTCGGGACAGGGTACGACTTC. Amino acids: CASSLGTGYDF.